This T cell receptor (beta chain) originates from a study of blood T cells in healthy people across ages (dated by TCRdb to between 2014 and 2016). Regarding the research as a whole: In model experiments, template switching captured roughly one uniquely barcoded TCR beta cDNA molecule for every two T cells. To track age-related changes in TCR beta repertoire diversity, the study relied on deep sequencing normalized with unique cDNA molecular identifiers. Four age groups were formed from the donors: young (average roughly 15 years), middle-aged (approximately 40), aged (under 70) and long-lived (around 82). To avoid experimental bias, donors of different ages were spread randomly across the sequencing lanes. The study analyzed two additional independent replicas of 1 million unique cDNA reads from the same blood draw for two donors, one aged 18 to 30 and one aged 80 or older.

This clonotype appeared a single time. What antigen it recognizes has not been identified. Base quality data are lacking; no much larger clone is found one base away. A read on its own is weak evidence. The protocol used for the library was 5' RACE. These reads were obtained on an Illumina HiSeq 2500. A second PCR of 7 to 11 cycles was performed with a sample-barcoded 5' primer and a J-beta primer mix. A unique molecular identifier was introduced onto each TCR beta cDNA molecule by a template-switch 5' adaptor carrying 12 random nucleotides. At least 3 million CDR3-containing paired-end reads were obtained from each sample. The Mint cDNA synthesis kit, primed by a TRBC-specific oligonucleotide, was used to synthesize first-strand cDNA from all RNA. After uracil-DNA glycosylase treatment, a first 18-cycle PCR used universal primers M1SS and BC2_uni_R on all cDNA. The paper's processing steps were these. For normalization, 1 million high-quality reads were randomly selected from each sample, with every read carrying a distinct molecular identifier. Reads with shared molecular identifiers were discarded instead of being binned into consensus sequences. MiTCR, set to a Q25 quality threshold and the strictest error-elimination algorithm, was used for CDR3 identification, clonotype clustering and error correction. A nonparametric unseen species model with Euler transformation was used to estimate lower-bound total TCR beta diversity. Using fastp at Q25 and MiXCR, TCRdb reprocessed the public reads and kept productive beta chains. Here each entry gathers all rows of one CDR3 protein and keeps the most common genes and DNA. TCRdb's processing, not the authors', yielded these V and J calls. This sample is represented by 540,000 or so distinct CDR3 sequences; 40% to 55% of them were singletons. 20% to 25% of the sample belongs to the ten largest clones.

Donors were a few dozen systemically healthy Caucasian individuals from Russia aged 6 to 90 years. Approximately 9.3 milliliters of peripheral blood were collected from each donor into EDTA-treated Vacutainer tubes. Ficoll-Paque density-gradient centrifugation was used to isolate PBMCs, with at least 6.5 million per sample. Total RNA was extracted from PBMCs with Trizol reagent, with at least 5 micrograms obtained per sample. The percentages of naive CD45RAhigh/CD27high T cells were determined by flow cytometry on a PBMC aliquot from every donor. From the cysteine through the phenylalanine, the CDR3 covers 13 amino acids. Only CDR3 DNA is held: 39 bases, read in frame from base 1. According to the germline V gene, CDR1 reads SGHDN and CDR2 reads FVKESK. The study at large found these results: Compared with the aged group, more naive CD4+ T cells, fewer expanded clones and increased TCR diversity were shown by the long-lived group, suggesting age selection. Bulk unsorted PBMC profiling prevented conclusive comparison of naive and antigen-experienced compartments. Estimates of total diversity from one million sequenced T cells were regarded as lower bounds and underestimates. The percentage of naive T cells measured by flow cytometry correlated strongly with observed TCR beta diversity. As age increased, observed TCR beta diversity per million T cells dropped in a roughly linear way, and a significant reduction was already evident by age 40. Donor CMV infection status was unknown, potentially confounding age-related changes in expanded clonotypes.

This receptor was identified in an elderly man in good health. Rearrangement joined TRBV14 to TRBJ2-7; the D gene is perhaps TRBD1 or TRBD2, as each covers 5 bases. The end of the DNA is better explained by TRBJ2-5, so the J call may be wrong. Sequences were obtained from blood. The CDR3: CASSRRGEETQYF. The DNA reads TGTGCCAGCAGCCGACGGGGCGAGGAGACCCAGTACTTC.